The 20 T cell receptor beta chains presented below share a single source sample, sequenced in a study of cytomegalovirus exposure and HLA in healthy donors. Researchers ran the PCR with 60 Vbeta and 13 Jbeta primers. Sequenced by immunoSEQ multiplex PCR; TCRdb stores in-frame clones only, minus some. There are some 84,000 clones in the sample; about three quarters occur only once, and approximately 2% lies in the top ten. The source material was PBMCs. Every receptor here comes from a boy between 10 and 17 years old in good health and CMV-seronegative.

This chain links TRBV28 with TRBJ1-2, with 7 bases that match TRBD1. The germline gives CDR1 MDHEN, CDR2 SYDVKM. V lost 4 bases and J lost 0; bases outside the gene matches: 5. The CDR3 runs 15 residues. CDR3 DNA: TGTGCCAGCAGTTCCCGACAGGGAGCTAACTATGGCTACACCTTC. Translation: CASSSRQGANYGYTF.

The chain couples TRBV28 to TRBJ2-7; 12 nucleotides align to TRBD2. Trimming at V came to 7 bases and at J to 3 bases, leaving 13 bases not matched to a gene. CDR1 and CDR2 from the germline V gene are MDHEN and SYDVKM. The CDR3 loop spans 17 amino acids. CDR3 bases: TGTGCCAGCATCCGTGAGGGGCTAGCGGGAGGGGGCTACGAGCAGTACTTC. This sequence encodes CASIREGLAGGGYEQYF.

This clone showed up just once. This chain uses TRBV28 with TRBJ2-7, with D perhaps matching TRBD2 (5 bases). There are 16 residues in the CDR3. The germline gives CDR1 MDHEN, CDR2 SYDVKM. Trimming removed 6 bases from V and 0 bases from J, with 18 bases in between. The CDR3: CASSSPGSVSSYEQYF. In DNA form, the CDR3 reads TGTGCCAGCAGCAGTCCTGGGAGCGTCAGCTCCTACGAGCAGTACTTC.

The genes are TRBV19 and TRBJ1-2; no reliable D call. The germline gives CDR1 LNHDA, CDR2 SQIVND (reference sequence). The V gene lost 4 bases and the J gene lost 7 bases, with 13 bases spanning the gap. There are 13 residues in the CDR3. The chain's CDR3 is CASSRGGGGGYTF. CDR3 nucleotides: TGTGCCAGTAGTAGGGGAGGCGGTGGTGGCTACACCTTC.

The rearrangement uses TRBV28 and TRBJ1-5; a possible D gene is TRBD1 (5 bases). This CDR3 spans 13 amino acids. CDR1 and CDR2 (germline): MDHEN, SYDVKM. V shed 8 bases and J shed 6 bases, with 14 bases lying between them. The CDR3 coding sequence is TGTGCCAGCGGGGCAGGAGCAAGTCAGCCCCAGCATTTT. Encoded protein: CASGAGASQPQHF.

The chain uses TRBV4-3 and TRBJ2-1, with 7 positions matching TRBD2. V dropped 3 bases and J dropped 8; count of bases not matched to a gene: 4. This CDR3 contains 13 residues. The germline CDR1 and CDR2 sequences are LGHNA and YSLEER. CDR3 loop: CASSQGGGYEQFF. The CDR3 coding sequence is TGCGCCAGCAGCCAGGGGGGAGGGTATGAGCAGTTCTTC.

V usage is TRBV6-5 and J usage is TRBJ2-7; 8 bases fit TRBD2. Looked up from germline, CDR1 is MNHEY and CDR2 is SVGAGI. V was pared by 2 bases and J by 0 bases, with 3 bases of the junction left unmatched. The length of the CDR3 is 15 residues. The CDR3 DNA is TGTGCCAGCAGTTACGGACTAGCCAGCTCCTACGAGCAGTACTTC. Encoded protein: CASSYGLASSYEQYF.

V usage is TRBV5-1 and J usage is TRBJ1-6; 8 bases are shared with TRBD1. The V gene's germline CDR1 is SGHRS and CDR2 YFSETQ. The J segment lost 10 bases and the V segment lost 4 bases, leaving 7 bases of the junction unmatched. This CDR3 comprises 14 residues. The CDR3 bases are TGCGCCAGCAGCACGGACAGGGAGAGATCACCCCTCCACTTT. Protein: CASSTDRERSPLHF.

V is TRBV29-1 and J is TRBJ2-2, with D possibly being TRBD1 (6 bases). V was trimmed by 6 bases and J by 1 base, leaving 9 bases between them. Germline CDR1 is SQVTM and CDR2 is ANQGSEA. The CDR3 extends over 13 amino acids. The CDR3 nucleotides are TGCAGCGTCCTACAGGGGAACACCGGGGAGCTGTTTTTT. It yields the protein CSVLQGNTGELFF.

The CDR3 protein is CASSQALDSPYEQYF. DNA of the CDR3: TGCGCCAGCAGCCAAGCTCTCGACAGTCCCTACGAGCAGTACTTC. This chain connects TRBV4-3 to TRBJ2-7, with D perhaps TRBD1 (5 bases). The CDR3 is made up of 15 amino acids. V lost 1 base, J lost 2 bases, and 12 bases lay in between. Per germline, CDR1 LGHNA and CDR2 YSLEER.

V and J are TRBV6-6 and TRBJ1-5; tentatively, D is TRBD1 (5 bases). V was trimmed by 5 bases and J by 5 bases, leaving 13 bases between them. CDR3 length: 14 amino acids. Germline assignment: CDR1 MNHNY and CDR2 SVGAGI (reference sequence). The CDR3 DNA is TGTGCCAGCAGTACTCGGGGGGGGGATCAGCCCCAGCATTTT. Residues: CASSTRGGDQPQHF.

This chain connects TRBV19 to TRBJ1-1; no clear D. CDR3 length: 15 residues. Germline CDR1 LNHDA, CDR2 SQIVND (reference sequence). Trimming left V 5 bases short and J 2 bases short, with 15 bases between. The CDR3 sequence: CASSHFLRGNTEAFF. The CDR3 nucleotides read TGTGCCAGTAGTCACTTTCTGCGGGGAAACACTGAAGCTTTCTTT.

The gene calls are TRBV4-1 and TRBJ1-6, with TRBD1 identical over 7 bases. Germline CDR1 is MGHRA and CDR2 is YSYEKL. This CDR3 region has 16 residues. Trimming cost V 4 bases and J 9 bases; bases outside gene matches: 12. The CDR3, as DNA: TGCGCCAGCAGCCTACAACAGGGGATCCGTAGTTCACCCCTCCACTTT. It specifies CASSLQQGIRSSPLHF.

The chain employs TRBV19 and TRBJ1-1; TRBD1 is a possible D gene (6 bases). The germline CDR1 and CDR2 sequences are LNHDA and SQIVND (reference sequence). V was shortened by 6 bases and J by 6 bases, with 8 bases between the two germline ends. The CDR3 contains 11 residues. CDR3 nucleotide sequence: TGTGCCAGTAGGGACAGCTCTGAAGCTTTCTTT. Its translation: CASRDSSEAFF. The full variable domain, its missing parts supplied by reference TRBV19 and TRBJ1-1, is DGGITQSPKYLFRKEGQNVTLSCEQNLNHDAMYWYRQDPGQGLRLIYYSQIVNDFQKGDIAEGYSVSREKKESFPLTVTSAQKNPTAFYLCASRDSSEAFFGQGTRLTVV.

This clone was observed a single time. CDR3: CASSLKTGSYEQYF. The CDR3 DNA sequence: TGTGCCAGCAGTCTTAAGACAGGGTCCTACGAGCAGTACTTC. V and J are TRBV7-9 and TRBJ2-7; 7 bases map to TRBD1. The CDR3 extends over 14 amino acids. Germline CDR1 SEHNR, CDR2 FQNEAQ (reference sequence). Losses at the gene ends were 6 bases for V and 1 base for J; bases not matched to a gene: 6.

This sequence joins TRBV7-9 and TRBJ1-5, with D perhaps matching TRBD1 (5 bases). Trimming took 4 bases from V and 4 from J, leaving 20 bases between them. Germline-derived CDR1 and CDR2 are SEHNR and FQNEAQ (reference sequence). This CDR3 is built from 17 residues. The CDR3 DNA reads as TGTGCCAGCAGCTCCGGGACTAACAGCCTGTGGAATCAGCCCCAGCATTTT. Its translation: CASSSGTNSLWNQPQHF.

There are a few counts of this clone. At one end the junction does not follow the germline gene, possibly because of a read error. The CDR3 spells CATSGDLQGGNYYEQYF. DNA of the CDR3: TGTGCCACCAGCGGAGACTTACAGGGGGGCAATTACTACGAGCAGTACTTC. The genes are TRBV15 and TRBJ2-7; 8 bases line up with TRBD1. Germline V gene sequence: CDR1 LNHNV, CDR2 YYDKDF (reference sequence). The CDR3 contains 17 residues.

This clone came up a few times. V gene TRBV2 combines with J gene TRBJ2-1; D may be TRBD2 (7 bases). This CDR3 has 16 residues. CDR1 and CDR2 (germline): SNHLY, FYNNEI. Trimming took 8 bases from V and 0 from J, leaving 17 bases between them. CDR3 bases: TGTGCCAGCCCTGGGGGGGGCCATAGCTCCTACAATGAGCAGTTCTTC. It specifies CASPGGGHSSYNEQFF.

The chain joins TRBV4-3 to TRBJ2-3; 7 nucleotides line up with TRBD2. CDR1 is LGHNA and CDR2 is YSLEER in the germline V gene. The V segment lost 3 bases and the J segment 6 bases; nucleotides outside the gene matches: 6. The length of the CDR3 is 14 residues. CDR3 loop: CASSQGLRTDTQYF. The CDR3 nucleotides are TGCGCCAGCAGCCAGGGACTAAGAACTGATACGCAGTATTTT.

The chain couples TRBV19 to TRBJ2-7; 12 bases align to TRBD2. This CDR3 region has 16 residues. The junction had 3 bases not matched to a gene; V was cut back by 1 base and J by 2 bases. CDR1 is LNHDA, CDR2 SQIVND, per germline (reference sequence). In DNA form, the CDR3 reads TGTGCCAGTAGTATAGGACTAGCGGGAGCGCCCTACGAGCAGTACTTC. It codes for CASSIGLAGAPYEQYF. Supplemented by reference TRBV19 and TRBJ2-7, the full variable domain reads DGGITQSPKYLFRKEGQNVTLSCEQNLNHDAMYWYRQDPGQGLRLIYYSQIVNDFQKGDIAEGYSVSREKKESFPLTVTSAQKNPTAFYLCASSIGLAGAPYEQYFGPGTRLTVT.